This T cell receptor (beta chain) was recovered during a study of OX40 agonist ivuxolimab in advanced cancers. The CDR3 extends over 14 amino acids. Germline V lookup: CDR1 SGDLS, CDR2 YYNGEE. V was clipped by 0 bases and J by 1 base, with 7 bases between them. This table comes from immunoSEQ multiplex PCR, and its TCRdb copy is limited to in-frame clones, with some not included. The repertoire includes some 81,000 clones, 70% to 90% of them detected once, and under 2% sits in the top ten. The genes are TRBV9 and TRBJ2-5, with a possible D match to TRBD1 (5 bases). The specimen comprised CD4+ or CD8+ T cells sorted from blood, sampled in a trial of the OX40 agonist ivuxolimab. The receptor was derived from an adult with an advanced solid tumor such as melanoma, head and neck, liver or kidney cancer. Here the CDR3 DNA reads TGTGCCAGCAGCGTAGGCAGGGTCCAAGAGACCCAGTACTTC. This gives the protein CASSVGRVQETQYF.